This paragraph covers one T cell receptor (beta chain) sequence. What it binds is not known. Relative to the germline gene, one junction end is altered; a read error may explain this. The data are from a study of blood T cells in healthy people across ages. General study findings and limits: In older individuals, TCR beta diversity per million T cells was lower, falling roughly linearly with age.

Using a J-beta primer mix together with a sample-barcoded 5' primer, a second PCR was run for roughly 6 to 12 cycles. Each cDNA was tagged by a template-switch adaptor containing 12 random nucleotides. TCRdb re-derived calls from the 5' RACE reads in MiXCR, one entry per CDR3 protein. The table shows under 1,000,000 distinct CDR3 sequences, with about 36% occurring only once. CDR3 length: 17 residues. CDR1 and CDR2 from the germline V gene are MNHEY and SMNVEV (reference sequence). Each donor's blood draw was roughly 10 milliliters of peripheral blood. The specimen was blood. The TCR was taken from a man between 18 and 29 years old in good health. The genes are TRBV27 and TRBJ2-7; a weak D match, TRBD2 (6 bases). The CDR3 sequence: CACSLKIPGLSSYEQYF. The CDR3 DNA reads TGTGCCTGCAGCTTAAAGATTCCGGGACTCAGCTCCTACGAGCAGTACTTC.